This T cell receptor beta chain was obtained from a study of CD8 T cells in ankylosing spondylitis. Findings and limits, study-wide: Before this, some motif variants had been reported in reactive arthritis synovial fluid and blood. Enrichment of disease-linked clones was reportedly significant in matched ankylosing spondylitis synovial fluid. A motif in TCR beta, a set of 8 or 9 highly homologous variants, appeared characteristic of ankylosing spondylitis blood.

In its sample, this clonotype was seen many times. As yet, its antigen is unknown. TCRdb reprocessed the 5' RACE reads via MiXCR and lists one record per CDR3 protein. The sample contains about 510,000 distinct CDR3 sequences, over 4% of which appear only once. The sequenced sample consisted of blood, either unsorted or a sorted T cell fraction (not recorded which). This TCR was sampled from a male donor with ankylosing spondylitis.

The CDR3 is CASSQPGGYSNQPQHF. The CDR3 coding sequence is TGCGCCAGCAGCCAACCAGGGGGTTATAGCAATCAGCCCCAGCATTTT. The J gene is TRBJ1-5, the V gene TRBV4-1; 7 nucleotides match TRBD1. Germline values: CDR1 MGHRA, CDR2 YSYEKL. This CDR3 has 16 residues. The junction had 4 bases not matched to a gene; V was cut back by 2 bases and J by 0 bases.